A selection of T cell receptor beta chains follows, all from one sample in a study of beta chain features in type 1 diabetes. The repertoire was sequenced with immunoSEQ multiplex PCR; TCRdb's copy has only in-frame clones and lacks some. This table has about 650,000 clones, 9.5% to 15% appearing once. Sequencing was done on a sample of naive CD4+ T cells from blood. The receptors were sampled from a man aged 25 to 45 with type 1 diabetes. Each CDR3 is given without its conserved first and last residue.

j_gene,v_gene,CDR3aa
TRBJ2-7,TRBV19,ASSIQGVAPYEQY
TRBJ1-1,TRBV4-3,ASSQDGGRRNTEAF
TRBJ1-6,TRBV5-1,ASSLRGQGSYNSPLH
TRBJ2-7,TRBV6-5,ASSYSRQGAGEQY
TRBJ2-7,TRBV7-2,ASRAGQGVYEQY
TRBJ1-1,TRBV9,ASSATGMNTEAF
TRBJ2-3,TRBV4-3,ASSQDQRTDTQY
TRBJ1-3,TRBV19,ASSPSSGNTIY
TRBJ2-6,TRBV15,ATSSGGVRSGANVLT
TRBJ1-6,TRBV5-1,ASSLGQLNSPLH
TRBJ2-2,TRBV7-2,ASSPYTSGNTGELF
TRBJ2-3,TRBV11-2,ASSFKTGSSTDTQY
TRBJ2-5,TRBV7-2,ASSVGQGQETQY
TRBJ1-5,TRBV2,ASSGSSSNQPQH
TRBJ2-3,TRBV7-9,ASSGELY
TRBJ2-3,TRBV7-2,ASSPGGMPDTQY
TRBJ2-3,TRBV15,ATSRGAEDTQY
TRBJ2-3,TRBV5-1,ASSLVGTDTQY
TRBJ2-1,TRBV18,ASSPDRDGHEQF
TRBJ1-3,TRBV7-8,ASSSGATGNTIY
TRBJ2-5,TRBV28,ASSLSGGQETQY
TRBJ1-2,TRBV7-9,ASSLALGTTNYGYT
TRBJ2-2,TRBV7-9,ASSSGRRVTGELF
TRBJ2-7,TRBV5-1,ASSLDYYEQY
TRBJ2-5,TRBV29-1,SARTGSETQY
TRBJ2-7,TRBV6-5,ASSYSISGRPSEQY
TRBJ2-4,TRBV2,ASRAGQLAKNIQY
TRBJ1-1,TRBV7-2,ASSRGHRNTEAF
TRBJ1-2,TRBV20-1,SASRDGYT
TRBJ2-7,TRBV6-5,ASSHVGTGGHEQY
TRBJ2-2,TRBV7-9,ASSLGRITGELF
TRBJ2-3,TRBV7-3,ASSSFAGGSTDTQY
TRBJ2-7,TRBV25-1,ASQATYEQY
TRBJ2-7,TRBV7-9,ASSLAGDRADEQY
TRBJ2-1,TRBV29-1,SYRPGTPYGNEQF
TRBJ2-7,TRBV7-9,ASSPWGSYEQY
TRBJ1-6,TRBV9,ASSVAGGDNSPLH